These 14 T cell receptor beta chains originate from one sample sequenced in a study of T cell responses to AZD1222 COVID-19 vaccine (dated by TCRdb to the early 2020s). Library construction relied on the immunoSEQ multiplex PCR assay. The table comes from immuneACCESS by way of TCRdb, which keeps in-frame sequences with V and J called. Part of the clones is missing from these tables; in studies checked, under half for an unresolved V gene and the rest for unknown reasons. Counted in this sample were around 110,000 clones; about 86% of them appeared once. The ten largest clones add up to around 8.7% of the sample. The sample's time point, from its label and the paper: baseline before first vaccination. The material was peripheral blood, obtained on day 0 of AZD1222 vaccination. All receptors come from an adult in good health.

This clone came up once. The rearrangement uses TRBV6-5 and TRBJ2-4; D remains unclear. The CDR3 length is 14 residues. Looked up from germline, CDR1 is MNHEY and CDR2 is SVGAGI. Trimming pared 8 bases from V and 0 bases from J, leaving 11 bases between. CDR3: CASLKDGAKNIQYF. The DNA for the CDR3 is TGTGCCAGCTTAAAGGACGGAGCCAAAAACATTCAGTACTTC.

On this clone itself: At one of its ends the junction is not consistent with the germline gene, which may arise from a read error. DNA for the CDR3: TGCGCCAGCAGTCAGGAAGGACCCACCCGGGAGCTGTTTTTT. This sequence encodes CASSQEGPTRELFF. The rearrangement joins TRBV23-1 to TRBJ2-2, with D uncertain. TRBV23-1 belongs to the ORF category, with a function that is uncertain. The CDR3 sequence is 14 residues long.

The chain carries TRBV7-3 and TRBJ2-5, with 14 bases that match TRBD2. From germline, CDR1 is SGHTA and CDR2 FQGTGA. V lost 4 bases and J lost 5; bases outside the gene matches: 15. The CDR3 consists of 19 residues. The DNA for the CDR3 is TGTGCCAGCAGCTGGGGACTAGCGGGAGCGAGATCTTCGTTTGAGACCCAGTACTTC. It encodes CASSWGLAGARSSFETQYF.

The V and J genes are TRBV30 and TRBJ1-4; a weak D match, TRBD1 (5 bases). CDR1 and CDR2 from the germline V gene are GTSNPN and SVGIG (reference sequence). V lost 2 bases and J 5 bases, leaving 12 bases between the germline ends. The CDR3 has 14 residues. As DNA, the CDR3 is TGTGCCTGGAGTCCCGCAGGGAAAAATGAAAAACTGTTTTTT. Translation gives CAWSPAGKNEKLFF.

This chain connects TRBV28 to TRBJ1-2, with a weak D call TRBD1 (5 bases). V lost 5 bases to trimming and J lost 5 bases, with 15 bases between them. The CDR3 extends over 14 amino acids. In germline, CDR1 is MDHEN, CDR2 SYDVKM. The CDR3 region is CASSPTGTVYGYTF. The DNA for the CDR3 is TGTGCCAGCAGTCCGACCGGGACCGTTTATGGCTACACCTTC.

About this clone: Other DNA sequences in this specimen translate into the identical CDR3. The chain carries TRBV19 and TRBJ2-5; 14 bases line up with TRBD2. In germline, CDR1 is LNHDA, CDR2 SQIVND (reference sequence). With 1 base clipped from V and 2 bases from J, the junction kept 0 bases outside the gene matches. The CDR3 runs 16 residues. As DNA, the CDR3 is TGTGCCAGTAGTATAGGACTAGCGGGAGGGCAAGAGACCCAGTACTTC. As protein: CASSIGLAGGQETQYF.

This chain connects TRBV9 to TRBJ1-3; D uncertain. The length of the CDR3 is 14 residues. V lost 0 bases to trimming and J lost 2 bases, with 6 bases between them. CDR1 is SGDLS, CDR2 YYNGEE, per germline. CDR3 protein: CASSVGGPGNTIYF. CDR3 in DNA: TGTGCCAGCAGCGTAGGGGGTCCTGGAAACACCATATATTTT.

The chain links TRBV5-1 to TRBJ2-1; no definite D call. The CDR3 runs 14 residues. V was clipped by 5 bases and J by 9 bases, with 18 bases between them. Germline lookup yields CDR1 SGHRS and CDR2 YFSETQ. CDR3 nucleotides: TGCGCCAGCAGTCAAGGCGCCACGCATTCTGAGCAGTTCTTC. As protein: CASSQGATHSEQFF.

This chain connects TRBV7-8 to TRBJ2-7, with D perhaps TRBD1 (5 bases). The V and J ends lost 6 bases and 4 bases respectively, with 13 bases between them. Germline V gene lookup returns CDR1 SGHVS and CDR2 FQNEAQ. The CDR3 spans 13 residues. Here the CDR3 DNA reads TGTGCCAGCAGATTAACATCAGGGTACGAGCAGTACTTC. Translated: CASRLTSGYEQYF.

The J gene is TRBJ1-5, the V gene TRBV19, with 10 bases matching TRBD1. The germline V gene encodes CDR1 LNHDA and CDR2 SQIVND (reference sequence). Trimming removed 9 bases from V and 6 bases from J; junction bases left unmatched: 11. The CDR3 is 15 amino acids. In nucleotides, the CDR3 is TGTGCCAGCAATAAAAGGACAGGGGGTGCTCAGCCCCAGCATTTT. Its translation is CASNKRTGGAQPQHF.

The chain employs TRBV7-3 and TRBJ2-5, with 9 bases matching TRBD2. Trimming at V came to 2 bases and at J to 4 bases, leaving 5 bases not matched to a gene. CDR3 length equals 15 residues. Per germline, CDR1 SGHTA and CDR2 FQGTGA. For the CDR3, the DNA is TGTGCCAGCAGCTTAGCGGGAGGGCCGACAGAGACCCAGTACTTC. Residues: CASSLAGGPTETQYF.

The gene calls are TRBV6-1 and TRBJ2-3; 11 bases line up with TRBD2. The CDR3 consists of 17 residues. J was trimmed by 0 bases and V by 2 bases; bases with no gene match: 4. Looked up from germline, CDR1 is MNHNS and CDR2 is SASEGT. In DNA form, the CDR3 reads TGTGCCAGCAGTGAACATGTAGCGGGAGGGAGCACAGATACGCAGTATTTT. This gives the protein CASSEHVAGGSTDTQYF.

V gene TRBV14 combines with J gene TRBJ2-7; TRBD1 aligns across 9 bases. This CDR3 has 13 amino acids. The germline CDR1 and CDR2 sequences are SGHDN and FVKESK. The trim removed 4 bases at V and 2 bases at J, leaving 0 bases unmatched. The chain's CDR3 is CASSRDRAYEQYF. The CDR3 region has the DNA TGTGCCAGCAGCCGGGACAGGGCCTACGAGCAGTACTTC.

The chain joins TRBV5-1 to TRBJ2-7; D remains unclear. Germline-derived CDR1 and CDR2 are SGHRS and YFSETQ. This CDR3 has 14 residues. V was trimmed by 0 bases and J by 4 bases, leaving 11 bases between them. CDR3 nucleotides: TGCGCCAGCAGCTTGGCCGGGCCTCAATACGAGCAGTACTTC. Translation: CASSLAGPQYEQYF.